This T cell receptor beta chain was found in a study of cytomegalovirus exposure and HLA in healthy donors. Study-wide findings and caveats: In a later analysis, a genetic analysis reported fewer productive-TCR N-insertions in an Asian-associated ancestry cluster than the cohort average. Donors were assumed by presence/absence analyses to have roughly uniform sequencing depth.

With respect to this clone: What it binds is not known.

Primers: 60 Vbeta forward and 13 Jbeta reverse. Only in-frame clones appear in the TCRdb table, and some are missing; sequencing was by immunoSEQ multiplex PCR. Among around 33,000 clones listed, 70% to 80% were seen once. The CDR3 runs 16 residues. V was shortened by 1 base and J by 2 bases, with 14 bases between the two germline ends. Looked up from germline, CDR1 is MGHRA and CDR2 is YSYEKL. This clonotype was sampled from a woman aged 25-40 years in good health and CMV-seropositive. J is TRBJ1-2 and V is TRBV4-1; tentative D call: TRBD1 (6 bases). The sample consisted of PBMCs. The CDR3 coding sequence is TGCGCCAGCAGCCAAGCGGCCTGGGGGCAGAACTATGGCTACACCTTC. Its protein product is CASSQAAWGQNYGYTF.